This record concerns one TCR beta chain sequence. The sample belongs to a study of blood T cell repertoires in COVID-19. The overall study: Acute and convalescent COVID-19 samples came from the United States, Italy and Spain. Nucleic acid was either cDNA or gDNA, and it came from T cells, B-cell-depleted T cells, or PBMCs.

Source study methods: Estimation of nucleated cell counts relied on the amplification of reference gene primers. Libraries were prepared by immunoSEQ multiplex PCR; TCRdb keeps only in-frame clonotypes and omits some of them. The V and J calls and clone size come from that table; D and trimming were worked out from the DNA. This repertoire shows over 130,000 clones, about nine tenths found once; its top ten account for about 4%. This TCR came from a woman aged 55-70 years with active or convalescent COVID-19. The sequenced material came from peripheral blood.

CDR3 bases: TGCGCCAGCAGCCAAGTTGGCAGGGGGCGAAACGGCGGGGAGCTGTTTTTT. Translating it yields CASSQVGRGRNGGELFF. The genes are TRBV4-3 and TRBJ2-2; 8 bases are a match to TRBD1. CDR3 length: 17 residues. Germline assignment: CDR1 LGHNA and CDR2 YSLEER. J gave up 7 bases and V 1 base, and 11 bases lay outside the gene matches.